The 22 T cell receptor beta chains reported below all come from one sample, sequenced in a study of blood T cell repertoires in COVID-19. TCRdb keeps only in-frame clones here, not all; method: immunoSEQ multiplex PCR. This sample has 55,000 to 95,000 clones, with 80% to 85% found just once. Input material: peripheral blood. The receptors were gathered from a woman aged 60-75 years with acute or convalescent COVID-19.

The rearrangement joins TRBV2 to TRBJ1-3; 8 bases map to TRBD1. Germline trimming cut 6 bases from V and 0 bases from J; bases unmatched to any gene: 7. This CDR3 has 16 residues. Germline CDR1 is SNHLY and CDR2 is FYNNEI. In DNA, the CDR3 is TGTGCCAGCAGCCGGACAGGGATCGTCTCTGGAAACACCATATATTTT. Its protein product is CASSRTGIVSGNTIYF.

The CDR3, as DNA: TGTGCCAGCAGCTTAGCGCCCACAGGGAGCTCCTACAATGAGCAGTTCTTC. This sequence encodes CASSLAPTGSSYNEQFF. The chain employs TRBV7-6 and TRBJ2-1, with D possibly matching TRBD1 (6 bases). CDR1 and CDR2 (germline): SGHVS, FNYEAQ. The CDR3 runs 17 residues. The V end was cut by 0 bases, the J end by 0 bases, with 12 bases between.

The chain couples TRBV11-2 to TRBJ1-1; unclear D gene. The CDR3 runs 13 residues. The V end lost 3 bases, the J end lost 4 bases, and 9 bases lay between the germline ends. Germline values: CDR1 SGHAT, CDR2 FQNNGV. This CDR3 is CASSLQAGTEAFF. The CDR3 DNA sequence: TGTGCCAGCAGCTTGCAAGCTGGCACTGAAGCTTTCTTT.

This CDR3 is CASSLQAGSGNTIYF. CDR3 coding DNA: TGTGCCAGCAGCTTACAGGCAGGCTCTGGAAACACCATATATTTT. This chain uses TRBV7-9 with TRBJ1-3; D call uncertain. This CDR3 is built from 15 residues. V was shortened by 2 bases and J by 0 bases, with 8 bases between the two germline ends. Germline V gives CDR1 SEHNR, CDR2 FQNEAQ (reference sequence).

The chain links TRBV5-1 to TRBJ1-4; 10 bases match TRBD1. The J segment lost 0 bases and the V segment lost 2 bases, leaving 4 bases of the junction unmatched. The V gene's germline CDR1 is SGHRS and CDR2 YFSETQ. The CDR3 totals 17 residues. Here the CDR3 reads CASSFRDRGSTNEKLFF. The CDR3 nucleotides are TGCGCCAGCAGCTTCCGGGACAGGGGTTCAACTAATGAAAAACTGTTTTTT.

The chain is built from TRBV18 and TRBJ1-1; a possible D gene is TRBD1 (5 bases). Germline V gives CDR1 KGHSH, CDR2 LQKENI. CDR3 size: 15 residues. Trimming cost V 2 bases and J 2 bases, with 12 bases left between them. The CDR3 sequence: CASSPGALGNTEAFF. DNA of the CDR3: TGTGCCAGCTCACCAGGGGCTCTGGGTAACACTGAAGCTTTCTTT. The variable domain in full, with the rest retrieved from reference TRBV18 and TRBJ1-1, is NAGVMQNPRHLVRRRGQEARLRCSPMKGHSHVYWYRQLPEEGLKFMVYLQKENIIDESGMPKERFSAEFPKEGPSILRIQQVVRGDSAAYFCASSPGALGNTEAFFGQGTRLTVV.

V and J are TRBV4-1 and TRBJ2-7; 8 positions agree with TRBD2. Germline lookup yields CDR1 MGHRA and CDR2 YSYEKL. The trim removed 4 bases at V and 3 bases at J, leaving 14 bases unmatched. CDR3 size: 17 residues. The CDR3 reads CASSRNKLADGIYEQYF. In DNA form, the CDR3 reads TGCGCCAGCAGCCGGAACAAACTAGCGGACGGGATCTACGAGCAGTACTTC.

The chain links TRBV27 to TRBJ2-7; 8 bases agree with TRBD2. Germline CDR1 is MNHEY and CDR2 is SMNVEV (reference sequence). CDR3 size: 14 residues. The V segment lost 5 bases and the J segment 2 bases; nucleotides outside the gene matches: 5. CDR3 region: CASSLRGGPYEQYF. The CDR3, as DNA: TGTGCCAGCAGTCTTCGGGGGGGTCCCTACGAGCAGTACTTC.

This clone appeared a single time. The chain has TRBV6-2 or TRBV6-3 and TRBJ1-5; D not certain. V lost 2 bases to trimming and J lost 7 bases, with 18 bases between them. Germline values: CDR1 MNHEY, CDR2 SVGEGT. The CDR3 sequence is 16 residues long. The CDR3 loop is CASSYPGNPAGQPQHF. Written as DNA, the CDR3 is TGTGCCAGCAGTTACCCCGGGAACCCGGCGGGGCAGCCCCAGCATTTT.

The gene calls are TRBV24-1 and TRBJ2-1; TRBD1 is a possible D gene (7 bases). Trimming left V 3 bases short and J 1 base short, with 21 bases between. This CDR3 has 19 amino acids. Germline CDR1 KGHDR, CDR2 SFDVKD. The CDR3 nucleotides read TGTGCCACCAGTGATCCCGGGACAGCCGGCGGAGGGTCCTACAATGAGCAGTTCTTC. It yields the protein CATSDPGTAGGGSYNEQFF.

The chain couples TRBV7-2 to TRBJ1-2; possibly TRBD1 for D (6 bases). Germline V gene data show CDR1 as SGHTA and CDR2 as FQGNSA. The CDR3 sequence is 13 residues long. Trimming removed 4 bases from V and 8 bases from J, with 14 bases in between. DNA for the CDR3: TGTGCCAGCAGCTCACGGACAGCCAACGGCTACACCTTC. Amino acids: CASSSRTANGYTF.

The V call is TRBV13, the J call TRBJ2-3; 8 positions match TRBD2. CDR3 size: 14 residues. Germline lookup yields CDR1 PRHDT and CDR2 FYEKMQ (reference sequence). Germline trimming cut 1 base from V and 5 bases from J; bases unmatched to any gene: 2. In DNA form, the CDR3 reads TGTGCCAGCAGCTTAGCGGGGGGGCGAGATACGCAGTATTTT. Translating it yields CASSLAGGRDTQYF. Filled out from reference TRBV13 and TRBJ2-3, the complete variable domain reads AAGVIQSPRHLIKEKRETATLKCYPIPRHDTVYWYQQGPGQDPQFLISFYEKMQSDKGSIPDRFSAQQFSDYHSELNMSSLELGDSALYFCASSLAGGRDTQYFGPGTRLTVL.

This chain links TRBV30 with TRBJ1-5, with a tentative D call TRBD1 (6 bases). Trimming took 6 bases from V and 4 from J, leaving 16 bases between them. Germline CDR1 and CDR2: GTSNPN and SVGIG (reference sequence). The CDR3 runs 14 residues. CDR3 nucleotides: TGTGCCTGTAACAGGGTCGGAGCTAATCAGCCCCAGCATTTT. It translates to CACNRVGANQPQHF.

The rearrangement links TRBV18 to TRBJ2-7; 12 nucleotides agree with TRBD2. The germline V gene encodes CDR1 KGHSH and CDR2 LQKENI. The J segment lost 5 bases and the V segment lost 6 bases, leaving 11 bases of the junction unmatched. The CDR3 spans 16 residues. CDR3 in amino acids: CASSPRGLAGGNEQYF. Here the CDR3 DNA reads TGTGCCAGCTCCCCTCGGGGCCTAGCGGGAGGGAACGAGCAGTACTTC. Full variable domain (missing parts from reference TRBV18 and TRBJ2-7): NAGVMQNPRHLVRRRGQEARLRCSPMKGHSHVYWYRQLPEEGLKFMVYLQKENIIDESGMPKERFSAEFPKEGPSILRIQQVVRGDSAAYFCASSPRGLAGGNEQYFGPGTRLTVT.

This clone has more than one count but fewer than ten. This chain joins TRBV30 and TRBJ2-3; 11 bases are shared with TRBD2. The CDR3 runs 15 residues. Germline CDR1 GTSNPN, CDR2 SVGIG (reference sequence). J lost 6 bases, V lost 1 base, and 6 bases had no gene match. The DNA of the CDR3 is TGTGCCTGGAGTGAGCTAGCGGGAGGTTCTGATACGCAGTATTTT. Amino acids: CAWSELAGGSDTQYF.

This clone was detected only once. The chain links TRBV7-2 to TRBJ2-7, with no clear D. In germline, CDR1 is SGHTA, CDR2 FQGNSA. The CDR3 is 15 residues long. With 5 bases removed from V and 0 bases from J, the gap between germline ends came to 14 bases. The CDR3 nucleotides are TGTGCCAGCAGCGCCCGAGGCCCTAGCTCCTACGAGCAGTACTTC. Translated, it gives CASSARGPSSYEQYF.

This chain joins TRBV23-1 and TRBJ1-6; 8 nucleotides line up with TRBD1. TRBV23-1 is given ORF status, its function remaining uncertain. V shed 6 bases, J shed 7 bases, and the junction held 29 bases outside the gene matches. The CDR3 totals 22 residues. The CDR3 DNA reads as TGCGCCAGCAGCCCCCGGGGAGGAAGGGACAGGCGACCCACGAAGACAAATTCACCCCTCCACTTT. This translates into CASSPRGGRDRRPTKTNSPLHF.

The CDR3 DNA reads TGCGCCAGCAGCTTGGCGGGGACAGCCGAAAAACTGTTTTTT. This gives the protein CASSLAGTAEKLFF. The genes are TRBV5-1 and TRBJ1-4; 7 nucleotides agree with TRBD1. This CDR3 spans 14 amino acids. Per the germline V gene, CDR1 is SGHRS and CDR2 is YFSETQ. The J segment lost 8 bases and the V segment lost 0 bases, leaving 4 bases of the junction unmatched. Full variable domain (rest looked up from reference TRBV5-1 and TRBJ1-4): KAGVTQTPRYLIKTRGQQVTLSCSPISGHRSVSWYQQTPGQGLQFLFEYFSETQRNKGNFPGRFSGRQFSNSRSEMNVSTLELGDSALYLCASSLAGTAEKLFFGSGTQLSVL.

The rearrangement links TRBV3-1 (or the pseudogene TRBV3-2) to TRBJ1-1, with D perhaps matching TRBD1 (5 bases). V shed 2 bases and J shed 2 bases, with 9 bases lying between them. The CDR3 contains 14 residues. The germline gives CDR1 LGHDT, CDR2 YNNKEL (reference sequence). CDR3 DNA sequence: TGTGCCAGCAGCCAATACCAGGGTAACACTGAAGCTTTCTTT. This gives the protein CASSQYQGNTEAFF.

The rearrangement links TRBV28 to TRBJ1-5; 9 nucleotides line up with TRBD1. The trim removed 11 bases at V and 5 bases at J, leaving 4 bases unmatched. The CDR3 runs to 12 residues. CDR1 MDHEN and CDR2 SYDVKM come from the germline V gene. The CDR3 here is CAHRGQDQPQHF. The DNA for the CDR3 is TGTGCCCACAGGGGGCAAGATCAGCCCCAGCATTTT.

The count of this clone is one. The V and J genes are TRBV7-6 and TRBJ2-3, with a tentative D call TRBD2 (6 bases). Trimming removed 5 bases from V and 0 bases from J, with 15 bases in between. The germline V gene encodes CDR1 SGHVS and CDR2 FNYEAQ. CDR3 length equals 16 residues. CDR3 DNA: TGTGCCAGCAGCCCCCTGTCCAGCGGGAGCACAGATACGCAGTATTTT. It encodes CASSPLSSGSTDTQYF.

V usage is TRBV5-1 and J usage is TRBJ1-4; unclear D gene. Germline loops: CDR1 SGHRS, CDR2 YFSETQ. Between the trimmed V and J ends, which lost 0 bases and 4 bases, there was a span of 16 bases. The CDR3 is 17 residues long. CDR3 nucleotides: TGCGCCAGCAGCTTGGTTCAGTGGTCCGGGGTTAATGAAAAACTGTTTTTT. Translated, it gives CASSLVQWSGVNEKLFF.